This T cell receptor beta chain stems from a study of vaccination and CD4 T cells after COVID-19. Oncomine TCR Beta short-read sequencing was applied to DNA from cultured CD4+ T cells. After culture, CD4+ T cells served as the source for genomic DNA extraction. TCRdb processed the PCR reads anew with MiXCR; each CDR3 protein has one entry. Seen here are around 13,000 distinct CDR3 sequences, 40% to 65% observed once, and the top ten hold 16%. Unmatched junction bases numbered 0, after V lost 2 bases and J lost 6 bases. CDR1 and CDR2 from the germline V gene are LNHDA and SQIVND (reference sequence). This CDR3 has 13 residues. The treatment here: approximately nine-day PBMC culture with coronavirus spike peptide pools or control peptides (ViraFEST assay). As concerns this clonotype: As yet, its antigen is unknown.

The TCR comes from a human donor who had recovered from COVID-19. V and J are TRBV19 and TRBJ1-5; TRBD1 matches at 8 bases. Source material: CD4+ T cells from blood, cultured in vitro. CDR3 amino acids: CASSIQGAQPQHF. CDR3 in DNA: TGTGCCAGTAGTATACAGGGGGCTCAGCCCCAGCATTTT.